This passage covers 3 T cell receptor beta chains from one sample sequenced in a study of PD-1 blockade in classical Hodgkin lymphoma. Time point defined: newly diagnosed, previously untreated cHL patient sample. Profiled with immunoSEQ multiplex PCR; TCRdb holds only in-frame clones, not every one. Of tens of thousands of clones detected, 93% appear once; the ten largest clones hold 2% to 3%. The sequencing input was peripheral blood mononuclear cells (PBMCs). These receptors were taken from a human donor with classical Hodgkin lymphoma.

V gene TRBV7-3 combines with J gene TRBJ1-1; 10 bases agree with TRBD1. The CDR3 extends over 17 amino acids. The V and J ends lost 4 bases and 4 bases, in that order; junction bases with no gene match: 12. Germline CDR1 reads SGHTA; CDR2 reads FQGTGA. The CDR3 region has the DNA TGTGCCAGCAGCTCCCCGGGACAGGGGTATGGAGGCACTGAAGCTTTCTTT. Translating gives CASSSPGQGYGGTEAFF.

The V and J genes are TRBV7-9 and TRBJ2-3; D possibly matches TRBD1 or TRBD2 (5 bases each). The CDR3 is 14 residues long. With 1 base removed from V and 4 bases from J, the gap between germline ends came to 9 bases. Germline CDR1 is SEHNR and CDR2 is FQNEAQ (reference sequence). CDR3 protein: CASSLDRGADTQYF. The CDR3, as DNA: TGTGCCAGCAGCTTAGACCGAGGGGCAGATACGCAGTATTTT.

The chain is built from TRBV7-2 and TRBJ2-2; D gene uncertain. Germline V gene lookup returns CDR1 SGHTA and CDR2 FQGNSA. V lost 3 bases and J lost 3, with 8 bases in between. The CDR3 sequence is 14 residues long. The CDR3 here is CASSLGGHTGELFF. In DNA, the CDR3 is TGTGCCAGCAGCTTGGGCGGACACACCGGGGAGCTGTTTTTT.